A single sample gave rise to the 22 T cell receptor beta chains below, sequenced in a study of T cells in localized non-small cell lung cancer. Here immunoSEQ multiplex PCR was the method, and the copy in TCRdb shows in-frame clones only, minus some. The sample contains hundreds of clones, 26% of which appear only once. Specimen: lung tumor tissue, collected before any cancer treatment. The receptors derive from a woman between 35 and 70 years old with stage III lung adenocarcinoma.

This clone has only a few counts. The chain recombines TRBV28 with TRBJ1-1; TRBD1 matches at 7 bases. The CDR3 has 15 amino acids. The V segment lost 5 bases and the J segment 1 base; nucleotides outside the gene matches: 7. Germline V gene data show CDR1 as MDHEN and CDR2 as SYDVKM. CDR3 DNA sequence: TGTGCCAGCAGTGGAACAGGGGCGGGGAACACTGAAGCTTTCTTT. Translated: CASSGTGAGNTEAFF.

This clone showed up just a few times. The DNA for the CDR3 is TGTGCCAGCAGTGAGGGTAGCGGATACACAGATACGCAGTATTTT. It specifies CASSEGSGYTDTQYF. The V call is TRBV6-8, the J call TRBJ2-3; D possibly corresponds to TRBD2 (6 bases). V was clipped by 5 bases and J by 2 bases, with 14 bases between them. Germline CDR1 reads MNHGY; CDR2 reads SAAAGT. The CDR3 is 15 residues long.

The V call is TRBV29-1, the J call TRBJ1-1; 12 bases align to TRBD1. The V segment lost 6 bases and the J segment 4 bases; nucleotides outside the gene matches: 12. This CDR3 contains 16 residues. Germline lookup yields CDR1 SQVTM and CDR2 ANQGSEA. The CDR3 DNA follows: TGCAGCGTCAGGGAACCGGGACAGGGGGCTGGCACTGAAGCTTTCTTT. Its translation: CSVREPGQGAGTEAFF.

By sample share, this clone is large (0.1 to 1%). The V gene is TRBV11-3, the J gene TRBJ1-1, with 9 bases lining up with TRBD1. The ends lost 3 bases at V and 3 bases at J; junction bases unmatched: 8. Germline loops: CDR1 SGHNT, CDR2 YENEEA. There are 16 residues in the CDR3. CDR3 amino acids: CASSFTPGQGDTEAFF. In nucleotides, the CDR3 is TGTGCCAGCAGCTTTACTCCGGGACAGGGAGACACTGAAGCTTTCTTT. Filled out from reference TRBV11-3 and TRBJ1-1, the complete variable domain reads EAGVVQSPRYKIIEKKQPVAFWCNPISGHNTLYWYLQNLGQGPELLIRYENEEAVDDSQLPKDRFSAERLKGVDSTLKIQPAELGDSAVYLCASSFTPGQGDTEAFFGQGTRLTVV.

The chain couples TRBV11-3 to TRBJ1-1; D is perhaps TRBD1 (6 bases). The germline CDR1 and CDR2 sequences are SGHNT and YENEEA. The CDR3 is made up of 14 amino acids. V was shortened by 3 bases and J by 0 bases, with 8 bases between the two germline ends. The CDR3 DNA sequence: TGTGCCAGCAGCTTTGGACAGCTGAACACTGAAGCTTTCTTT. The encoded protein is CASSFGQLNTEAFF.

This clone was found a few times. The chain employs TRBV9 and TRBJ2-3; D possibly corresponds to TRBD1 (5 bases). V dropped 9 bases and J dropped 6 bases, with 17 bases sitting between them. The CDR3 sequence is 13 residues long. Germline loops: CDR1 SGDLS, CDR2 YYNGEE. The CDR3 region has the DNA TGTGCCACCGCCCTCGACAGTGACGATACGCAGTATTTT. Protein: CATALDSDDTQYF.

The V and J genes are TRBV6-8 and TRBJ1-2, with D possibly matching TRBD1 (6 bases). This CDR3 is 14 amino acids long. The germline V and J ends were trimmed by 7 bases and 4 bases, with 16 bases remaining between them. The germline CDR1 and CDR2 sequences are MNHGY and SAAAGT. CDR3 coding DNA: TGTGCCAGCACTATACTTGGGGGCGGCTATGGCTACACCTTC. Translated: CASTILGGGYGYTF.

A few counts support this clone. The CDR3 nucleotides are TGTGCCAGCAGTATCGCAGGACAGGGGGCGCCCAACTATGGCTACACCTTC. Translated, it gives CASSIAGQGAPNYGYTF. The chain links TRBV28 to TRBJ1-2; 11 bases align to TRBD1. This CDR3 is 17 amino acids long. CDR1 and CDR2 from the germline V gene are MDHEN and SYDVKM. V dropped 5 bases and J dropped 2; count of bases not matched to a gene: 10.

The chain combines TRBV14 with TRBJ2-4, with 7 positions matching TRBD1. Germline CDR1 reads SGHDN; CDR2 reads FVKESK. V shed 4 bases and J 1 base; nucleotides not matched to a gene: 7. This CDR3 comprises 16 residues. For the CDR3, the DNA is TGTGCCAGCAGCCTCAGCCAGGGGGTGGCCAAAAACATTCAGTACTTC. As protein: CASSLSQGVAKNIQYF.

This clone was counted a few times. The chain recombines TRBV10-2 with TRBJ2-5, with D perhaps given as TRBD1 or TRBD2 (5 bases each). Trimming pared 8 bases from V and 0 bases from J, leaving 10 bases between. CDR3 length equals 13 residues. Per the germline V gene, CDR1 is WSHSY and CDR2 is SAAADI. CDR3 region: CASGTGYQETQYF. The CDR3 DNA reads TGCGCCAGCGGGACGGGGTACCAAGAGACCCAGTACTTC.

This clone appeared a few times. The chain carries TRBV6-8 and TRBJ2-1; unclear D gene. V was trimmed by 5 bases and J by 11 bases, leaving 13 bases between them. The germline gives CDR1 MNHGY, CDR2 SAAAGT. The CDR3 consists of 12 residues. The CDR3 DNA is TGTGCCAGCAGTAGATTCGGCGGTAAGCAGTTCTTC. Its translation is CASSRFGGKQFF.

The chain combines TRBV7-6 with TRBJ2-2; either TRBD1 or TRBD2 may fit D (5 bases each). The CDR3 totals 16 residues. Germline V gene lookup returns CDR1 SGHVS and CDR2 FNYEAQ. V dropped 5 bases and J dropped 6 bases, with 19 bases sitting between them. CDR3: CASSLVGVGWAGELFF. CDR3 nucleotide sequence: TGTGCCAGCAGCCTCGTGGGGGTCGGTTGGGCCGGGGAGCTGTTTTTT.

This clone came up a few times. The chain recombines TRBV6-8 with TRBJ1-3; the D is unclear. V gave up 2 bases and J gave up 7 bases, with 9 bases separating them. The CDR3 runs 13 residues. Germline CDR1 and CDR2: MNHGY and SAAAGT. DNA for the CDR3: TGTGCCAGCAGTTACCGGGGATTGAACACCATATATTTT. Protein sequence: CASSYRGLNTIYF.

This clone was seen only a few times. This rearrangement joins TRBV6-8 to TRBJ1-5, with TRBD1 as a possible D gene (5 bases). V lost 0 bases, J lost 5 bases, and 11 bases lay in between. There are 15 residues in the CDR3. CDR1 is MNHGY and CDR2 is SAAAGT in the germline V gene. The CDR3 DNA is TGTGCCAGCAGTTACTCGATAGGGGAGGATCAGCCCCAGCATTTT. Translated, it gives CASSYSIGEDQPQHF.

This clone was counted a few times. V is TRBV30 and J is TRBJ2-1, with a possible D match to TRBD1 (6 bases). Trimming pared 5 bases from V and 5 bases from J, leaving 19 bases between. Germline CDR1 GTSNPN, CDR2 SVGIG (reference sequence). This CDR3 is built from 15 residues. The CDR3 spells CAWSPLRGSDNEQFF. The CDR3 DNA sequence: TGTGCCTGGTCCCCCCTCAGGGGTTCGGACAATGAGCAGTTCTTC.

This clone was found a few times. This sequence joins TRBV6-8 and TRBJ1-1, with D possibly being TRBD1 (6 bases). The CDR3 totals 15 residues. In germline, CDR1 is MNHGY, CDR2 SAAAGT. Between the trimmed V and J ends, which lost 2 bases and 3 bases, there was a span of 13 bases. CDR3 region: CASSYAGAYYTEAFF. As DNA, the CDR3 is TGTGCCAGCAGTTACGCGGGGGCGTATTACACTGAAGCTTTCTTT.

This chain joins TRBV30 and TRBJ2-3, with D tentatively TRBD2 (6 bases). V was pared by 0 bases and J by 4 bases, with 8 bases between. Germline V gives CDR1 GTSNPN, CDR2 SVGIG (reference sequence). The CDR3 loop spans 13 amino acids. CDR3 nucleotides: TGTGCCTGGAGTGTACGGAGGGCAGATACGCAGTATTTT. Translated, it gives CAWSVRRADTQYF.

V and J are TRBV28 and TRBJ2-3; D might be TRBD1 (6 bases). The CDR3 consists of 16 residues. V lost 3 bases, J lost 2 bases, and 15 bases lay in between. The V gene's germline CDR1 is MDHEN and CDR2 SYDVKM. Here the CDR3 DNA reads TGTGCCAGCAGTTTCTGGGGGCGGTTTTCCACAGATACGCAGTATTTT. It encodes CASSFWGRFSTDTQYF.

In its sample, this clone was seen a few times. The sequence runs out 1 residue before the end of the CDR3; the remainder is reconstructed from the germline J gene. V and J are TRBV10-3 and TRBJ2-2, with unresolved D. V lost 2 bases, J lost 5 bases, and 9 bases lay in between. This CDR3 has 14 residues. Germline-derived CDR1 and CDR2 are ENHRY and SYGVKD. The CDR3 here is CAISETLLTGELFF. Incomplete CDR3 DNA: TGTGCCATCAGTGAGACCCTCTTGACCGGGGAGCTGTTT.

By share, this clone counts as hyperexpanded. The chain recombines TRBV10-2 with TRBJ2-3; 9 nucleotides line up with TRBD1. The germline V gene has CDR1 WSHSY and CDR2 SAAADI. The V segment lost 0 bases and the J segment 3 bases; nucleotides outside the gene matches: 4. CDR3 size: 16 residues. CDR3 in DNA: TGCGCCAGCAGTGAGTCCGGGGGACAGGGAACAGATACGCAGTATTTT. Protein product: CASSESGGQGTDTQYF.

This chain connects TRBV6-8 to TRBJ2-3, with 7 bases matching TRBD1. Per germline, CDR1 MNHGY and CDR2 SAAAGT. V dropped 5 bases and J dropped 0; count of bases not matched to a gene: 5. CDR3 size: 15 residues. The CDR3 sequence is CASSPTGASTDTQYF. CDR3 DNA sequence: TGTGCCAGCAGTCCTACAGGGGCTAGCACAGATACGCAGTATTTT.

The chain recombines TRBV5-1 with TRBJ1-1; D is unresolved. The V and J ends lost 4 bases and 1 base respectively, with 14 bases between them. Germline V CDR1 and CDR2: SGHRS, YFSETQ. The CDR3 extends over 15 amino acids. CDR3 DNA: TGCGCCAGCAGCATCGGACGGCCAGGGAACACTGAAGCTTTCTTT. It is translated as CASSIGRPGNTEAFF.